This is a list of T cell receptor beta chains from one sample in a study of cytomegalovirus exposure and HLA in healthy donors. TCRdb keeps only in-frame clones here, not all; method: immunoSEQ multiplex PCR. Of 140,000 to 150,000 clones listed, around 73% are singletons. Sequenced: PBMCs. These receptors were collected from a woman between 18 and 29 years old in good health and CMV-seronegative. CDR3s include the opening cysteine and the closing phenylalanine or tryptophan. Fields, in order: J gene, V gene, CDR3 protein.

TRBJ2-7	TRBV6-1	CASSLADEQYF
TRBJ2-2	TRBV4-3	CASSQETPVAHPRSSNTGELFF
TRBJ2-2	TRBV4-3	CASSGRLFKLTGELFF
TRBJ2-3	TRBV10-1	CASSDTGHTDTQYF
TRBJ1-6	TRBV4-1	CASSQDPRDSSYNSPLHF
TRBJ1-1	TRBV4-1	CASSQDILGNRKNTEAFF
TRBJ2-7	TRBV7-9	CASSFRQSYEQYF
TRBJ1-6	TRBV10-3	CAIKMDRGNNSPLHF
TRBJ2-7	TRBV10-3	CASSYPGQPLGVQYF
TRBJ2-1	TRBV11-2	CASSANSGGSYNEQFF
TRBJ1-5	TRBV7-2	CASSLVRGGGNQPQHF
TRBJ1-1	TRBV5-1	CASSLEDRETEAFF
TRBJ2-5	TRBV7-8	CASSYGQGYQETQYF
TRBJ2-7	TRBV6-6	CASSYSGQPCEQYF
TRBJ1-2	TRBV12-2	CASRLRRGRRVIGYTF
TRBJ1-2	TRBV6-6	CASSYQGYGYTF
TRBJ1-4	TRBV7-7	CASSSDNEKLFF
TRBJ2-3	TRBV21-1	CASSKGRLYTDTQYF
TRBJ1-3	TRBV30	CAWSVRGQGVAGNTIYF
TRBJ1-1	TRBV2	CASRRDRETEAFF
TRBJ1-1	TRBV29-1	CSVQTGVNTEAFF
TRBJ2-5	TRBV5-1	CASSWSGGQETQYF
TRBJ1-5	TRBV2	CASSERRGNQPQHF
TRBJ2-2	TRBV11-3	CASSPGLANTGELFF
TRBJ2-2	TRBV4-2	CASSRKLAGAPSGELFF
TRBJ1-6	TRBV6-5	CASSYCGQTNSPLHF
TRBJ1-1	TRBV2	CASSRQGMNTEAFF
TRBJ2-5	TRBV11-2	CASSLGPGAVQETQYF
TRBJ1-6	TRBV10-1	CASSSGTASSYNSPLHF
TRBJ2-1	TRBV11-2	CASSWDSEQFF
TRBJ1-2	TRBV6-5	CASSYSEGTYGYTF
TRBJ2-2	TRBV10-3	CASGVGELFF
TRBJ2-7	TRBV11-1	CASSRGGGAAYEQYF
TRBJ2-1	TRBV30	CAWNPLSGTYNEQFF
TRBJ2-2	TRBV5-1	CASMTSGNTGELFF
TRBJ2-5	TRBV4-2	CASSPSPAGGQETQYF
TRBJ1-4	TRBV7-7	CASSPLQGRMFF
TRBJ2-7	TRBV7-2	CASSLGLTGGYEQYF
TRBJ2-7	TRBV5-1	CASRRSYSGVDLNEQYF
TRBJ1-2	TRBV4-2	CASSQRQDNYGYTF
TRBJ2-2	TRBV5-4	CASSKGTVANTGELFF
TRBJ1-1	TRBV7-2	CASSLTGNTEAFF
TRBJ1-5	TRBV4-1	CASSPRQGANQPQHF
TRBJ2-1	TRBV10-3	CASGTASGISSPNEQFF
TRBJ1-1	TRBV7-9	CASRFRDSLMNTEAFF
TRBJ2-1	TRBV7-9	CASRSTSFPYNEQFF
TRBJ2-1	TRBV28	CASSFTGGRSYNEQFF
TRBJ2-6	TRBV28	CASSPRQGTLSGANVLTF
TRBJ1-5	TRBV4-1	CASSQEGGEQGPQHF
TRBJ2-5	TRBV2	CASSAGNLETQYF